This T cell receptor beta chain was profiled in a study of blood T cell repertoires in COVID-19. The overall study: Researchers got acute and convalescent COVID-19 samples from the United States, Italy and Spain.

Methods used by the authors: Estimates of nucleated cell counts were drawn from the amplification of reference gene primers. Sequenced by immunoSEQ multiplex PCR; TCRdb stores in-frame clones only, minus some. That table supplies the V and J calls and clone size; D and trimming were determined from the DNA. The sample shows fewer than 35,000 clones, about 89% of them seen only once. The sequence was collected from a man aged 65-85 years with active COVID-19. The sample consisted of peripheral blood.

This chain's CDR3 is CASSFRQGAMGTEAFF. The CDR3 DNA reads as TGTGCCAGCAGTTTCAGACAGGGGGCTATGGGCACTGAAGCTTTCTTT. The chain combines TRBV28 with TRBJ1-1, with TRBD1 identical over 10 bases. J was trimmed by 4 bases and V by 3 bases; bases with no gene match: 8. The CDR3 has 16 residues. Per the germline V gene, CDR1 is MDHEN and CDR2 is SYDVKM.